A single sample gave rise to the 31 T cell receptor beta chains below, sequenced in a study of shared clonotypes between healthy human individuals. Generated by immunoSEQ multiplex PCR, the TCRdb table keeps only in-frame clones and is missing some. The sample gives 2 million to 3 million clones, more than 85% of which show up once; 0.36% is in the top ten. The sequenced sample consisted of naive CD4+ T cells from PBMCs. Sample subset: CD45RA+ positively selected. These TCRs come from a man between 18 and 35 years old in good health. Some clones in this sample may be carry-over from other donors' samples.

CDR3 nucleotides: TGTGCCAGCAGTTACCCTGGTCAGGAGGACACTGAAGCTTTCTTT. It translates to CASSYPGQEDTEAFF. The chain employs TRBV6-5 and TRBJ1-1; no firm D call. Germline lookup yields CDR1 MNHEY and CDR2 SVGAGI. V lost 2 bases and J lost 3, with 13 bases in between. CDR3 size: 15 residues.

The gene calls are TRBV7-2 and TRBJ2-5, with 7 bases identical to TRBD2. CDR3 size: 15 residues. V lost 3 bases to trimming and J lost 1 base; unmatched junction nucleotides: 5. CDR1 is SGHTA, CDR2 FQGNSA, per germline. This CDR3 reads CASSFLPGGQETQYF. CDR3 nucleotide sequence: TGTGCCAGCAGCTTTCTCCCGGGGGGCCAAGAGACCCAGTACTTC.

The rearrangement links TRBV19 to TRBJ1-2; tentative D call: TRBD1 (6 bases). The CDR3 has 13 amino acids. The V and J ends lost 8 bases and 3 bases respectively, with 13 bases between them. From germline, CDR1 is LNHDA and CDR2 SQIVND (reference sequence). This CDR3 reads CASLDRIYYGYTF. DNA of the CDR3: TGTGCCAGTCTTGACAGGATTTACTATGGCTACACCTTC.

This clone has just a few counts. J is TRBJ2-1 and V is TRBV5-4, with D possibly TRBD2 on 5 matching bases. Looked up from germline, CDR1 is SGHNT and CDR2 is YYREEE (reference sequence). The germline V and J ends were trimmed by 4 bases and 7 bases, with 9 bases remaining between them. This CDR3 contains 12 residues. DNA for the CDR3: TGTGCCAGCAGCGTACTAGAGAATGAGCAGTTCTTC. Its protein product is CASSVLENEQFF.

The genes are TRBV28 and TRBJ2-7; 9 bases align to TRBD2. The CDR3 length is 14 residues. V shed 10 bases, J shed 3 bases, and the junction held 10 bases outside the gene matches. The germline CDR1 and CDR2 sequences are MDHEN and SYDVKM. The CDR3 loop is CAIRRTSEHYEQYF. For the CDR3, the DNA is TGTGCCATCCGTCGGACTAGCGAACACTACGAGCAGTACTTC.

As regards this clone: Other nucleotide sequences in the sample specify the same CDR3. The chain has TRBV4-2 and TRBJ2-7; 8 nucleotides match TRBD1. The germline CDR1 and CDR2 sequences are LGHNA and YNFKEQ. This CDR3 comprises 14 residues. After removal of 5 bases from V and 1 base from J, the junction contained 4 bases not matched to a gene. The CDR3 here is CASSTRQGSYEQYF. The CDR3, as DNA: TGTGCCAGCAGCACCCGACAGGGGTCCTACGAGCAGTACTTC.

This rearrangement joins TRBV4-3 to TRBJ2-7; TRBD1 agrees at 8 bases. This CDR3 has 15 residues. The germline V gene encodes CDR1 LGHNA and CDR2 YSLEER. Trimming cost V 1 base and J 4 bases; bases outside gene matches: 6. CDR3 loop: CASSQVRGPGYEQYF. The CDR3 DNA reads as TGCGCCAGCAGCCAAGTCAGGGGGCCCGGGTACGAGCAGTACTTC.

This chain joins TRBV6-5 and TRBJ2-2; D uncertain. Per germline, CDR1 MNHEY and CDR2 SVGAGI. The V end lost 6 bases, the J end lost 5 bases, and 16 bases lay between the germline ends. The CDR3 loop spans 15 amino acids. The CDR3 DNA follows: TGTGCCAGCAGGCAACCTGGTGTACGGACCGGGGAGCTGTTTTTT. Translation gives CASRQPGVRTGELFF.

The chain has TRBV27 and TRBJ2-2; maybe TRBD1 (5 bases). Deletions cut 1 base from V and 0 bases from J, with 15 bases between. CDR1 is MNHEY and CDR2 is SMNVEV in the germline V gene (reference sequence). The CDR3 runs to 18 residues. CDR3 amino acids: CASSLLSVRTPNTGELFF. As DNA, the CDR3 is TGTGCCAGCAGTTTATTATCAGTCCGGACACCGAACACCGGGGAGCTGTTTTTT.

The chain recombines TRBV30 with TRBJ1-2, with TRBD1 matching 10 bases. CDR3 length: 16 amino acids. Germline V CDR1 and CDR2: GTSNPN, SVGIG (reference sequence). V was clipped by 1 base and J by 8 bases; unmatched bases: 13. The CDR3 bases are TGTGCCTGGAGTGCGGGACAGGGGAGCTTAGGTTGGGGCTACACCTTC. This encodes CAWSAGQGSLGWGYTF.

The rearrangement uses TRBV6-5 and TRBJ2-3, with 8 bases lining up with TRBD2. Trimming took 5 bases from V and 4 from J; bases not matched to a gene: 5. The germline gives CDR1 MNHEY, CDR2 SVGAGI. CDR3 size: 14 residues. CDR3 residues: CASSHGLAPDTQYF. In DNA, the CDR3 is TGTGCCAGCAGTCATGGACTAGCTCCAGATACGCAGTATTTT.

The chain recombines TRBV6-6 with TRBJ2-1; 9 bases map to TRBD2. From germline, CDR1 is MNHNY and CDR2 SVGAGI (reference sequence). The V and J ends lost 4 bases and 3 bases, in that order; junction bases with no gene match: 4. CDR3 length: 15 residues. The chain's CDR3 is CASSFSGRYYNEQFF. The CDR3 DNA follows: TGTGCCAGCAGTTTTAGCGGGAGATACTACAATGAGCAGTTCTTC.

The chain is built from TRBV5-1 and TRBJ2-5; TRBD2 aligns across 16 bases. The closer fit of TRBJ2-7 to the DNA end suggests the J call may be wrong. The CDR3 consists of 17 residues. The germline gives CDR1 SGHRS, CDR2 YFSETQ. This CDR3 is CASSWGTSGRAAYEQYF. As DNA, the CDR3 is TGCGCCAGCAGCTGGGGGACTAGCGGGAGGGCTGCCTACGAGCAGTACTTC.

The rearrangement uses TRBV7-3 and TRBJ2-1; possible D gene TRBD2, 7 bases. V was shortened by 5 bases and J by 4 bases, with 18 bases between the two germline ends. CDR3 length equals 16 residues. The germline V gene encodes CDR1 SGHTA and CDR2 FQGTGA. CDR3 protein: CASSPQGSGTYNEQFF. The CDR3 DNA is TGTGCCAGCAGCCCCCAGGGAAGCGGGACATACAATGAGCAGTTCTTC.

This chain joins TRBV19 and TRBJ2-3, with 7 nucleotides matching TRBD1. This CDR3 is built from 16 residues. The V and J ends lost 5 bases and 1 base, in that order; junction bases with no gene match: 9. Germline V CDR1 and CDR2: LNHDA, SQIVND (reference sequence). CDR3 DNA sequence: TGTGCCAGTAGTTCTATTCCGGGACAGCGCACAGATACGCAGTATTTT. Amino acid sequence: CASSSIPGQRTDTQYF.

This clone came up a few times. The rearrangement links TRBV30 to TRBJ1-2; D is possibly TRBD1 (5 bases). From germline, CDR1 is GTSNPN and CDR2 SVGIG (reference sequence). The CDR3 length is 11 residues. Trimming removed 1 base at V and 8 bases at J, with 8 bases between. The CDR3 region is CAWSEWDGYTF. For the CDR3, the DNA is TGTGCCTGGAGTGAGTGGGACGGCTACACCTTC.

Note on this clone: At the DNA level, this CDR3 is encoded by other sequences in the same sample as well. V is TRBV7-2 and J is TRBJ1-2, with 9 bases lining up with TRBD1. Germline V gene lookup returns CDR1 SGHTA and CDR2 FQGNSA. The CDR3 is 14 residues long. Trimming removed 3 bases from V and 4 bases from J; junction bases left unmatched: 3. CDR3: CASSLGTGTYGYTF. The CDR3 bases are TGTGCCAGCAGCTTGGGGACAGGGACCTATGGCTACACCTTC.

This sequence joins TRBV30 and TRBJ1-4; D is possibly TRBD1 (6 bases). Germline CDR1 and CDR2: GTSNPN and SVGIG (reference sequence). The V end was cut by 4 bases, the J end by 3 bases, with 12 bases between. This CDR3 comprises 14 residues. CDR3 sequence: CAWNLGGANEKLFF. DNA for the CDR3: TGTGCCTGGAATTTAGGGGGGGCTAATGAAAAACTGTTTTTT.

The chain employs TRBV19 and TRBJ2-6; D perhaps matches TRBD1 (6 bases). Germline V gives CDR1 LNHDA, CDR2 SQIVND (reference sequence). The CDR3 is 15 residues long. The ends were cut back, 6 bases at V and 3 bases at J, with 12 bases in the middle. Written as DNA, the CDR3 is TGTGCCAGTAGACCCGAGGGGGTTGGGGCCAACGTCCTGACTTTC. This translates into CASRPEGVGANVLTF.

V is TRBV28 and J is TRBJ1-2; no clear D. Between the trimmed V and J ends, which lost 8 bases and 4 bases, there was a span of 11 bases. CDR3 size: 12 residues. The germline V gene has CDR1 MDHEN and CDR2 SYDVKM. CDR3 loop: CASAPFSYGYTF. CDR3 bases: TGTGCCAGCGCGCCTTTCTCCTATGGCTACACCTTC.

The chain combines TRBV9 with TRBJ2-5; D uncertain. Germline CDR1 is SGDLS and CDR2 is YYNGEE. The CDR3 sequence is 15 residues long. V dropped 2 bases and J dropped 0 bases, with 11 bases sitting between them. CDR3 in DNA: TGTGCCAGCAGCGTCGGTACTCGCCACCAAGAGACCCAGTACTTC. It is translated as CASSVGTRHQETQYF.

This clone occurred once. V usage is TRBV7-8 and J usage is TRBJ1-5; D remains ambiguous. The CDR3 sequence is 13 residues long. Deletions cut 1 base from V and 4 bases from J, with 5 bases between. Germline V CDR1 and CDR2: SGHVS, FQNEAQ. CDR3 protein: CASSLERNQPQHF. Here the CDR3 DNA reads TGTGCCAGCAGCTTAGAGAGGAATCAGCCCCAGCATTTT.

CDR3 nucleotide sequence: TGTGCCAGTAGTAATCCAGGGTCGCTTGAAAAACTGTTTTTT. It codes for CASSNPGSLEKLFF. This chain uses TRBV19 with TRBJ1-4, with a possible D match to TRBD1 (5 bases). Germline loops: CDR1 LNHDA, CDR2 SQIVND (reference sequence). The CDR3 is made up of 14 amino acids. V shed 4 bases and J shed 7 bases, with 13 bases lying between them.

The chain combines TRBV7-9 with TRBJ2-1; 7 bases map to TRBD2. This CDR3 has 15 amino acids. Looked up from germline, CDR1 is SEHNR and CDR2 is FQNEAQ (reference sequence). V shed 1 base and J 6 bases; nucleotides not matched to a gene: 6. This chain's CDR3 is CASSLGAGTINEQFF. CDR3 sequence (DNA): TGTGCCAGCAGCTTAGGAGCCGGGACTATCAATGAGCAGTTCTTC.

Turning to this clone: The same CDR3 can be traced to other DNA sequences in this sample. The chain carries TRBV9 and TRBJ2-5; possibly TRBD2 for D (7 bases). The CDR3 spans 14 residues. Looked up from germline, CDR1 is SGDLS and CDR2 is YYNGEE. Trimming pared 1 base from V and 3 bases from J, leaving 10 bases between. CDR3 loop: CASSVRGGEETQYF. As DNA, the CDR3 is TGTGCCAGCAGCGTAAGGGGGGGAGAAGAGACCCAGTACTTC.

V usage is TRBV5-4 and J usage is TRBJ2-5, with 8 bases fitting TRBD1. Looked up from germline, CDR1 is SGHNT and CDR2 is YYREEE (reference sequence). Trimming cost V 3 bases and J 5 bases; bases outside gene matches: 6. This CDR3 is built from 14 residues. CDR3 region: CASSSKTGGETQYF. The CDR3 DNA sequence: TGTGCCAGCAGCTCTAAAACAGGGGGGGAGACCCAGTACTTC.

This clone showed up just once. The chain has TRBV29-1 and TRBJ2-5; unclear D gene. The germline CDR1 and CDR2 sequences are SQVTM and ANQGSEA. Trimming removed 7 bases at V and 13 bases at J, with 22 bases between. This CDR3 has 12 residues. The CDR3 is CSALGIRRVMYF. CDR3 coding DNA: TGCAGCGCGTTGGGTATTAGGAGAGTTATGTACTTC.

V is TRBV5-1 and J is TRBJ2-1, with 14 bases that match TRBD2. CDR1 is SGHRS, CDR2 YFSETQ, per germline. The CDR3 has 16 amino acids. V shed 5 bases and J 10 bases; nucleotides not matched to a gene: 11. The CDR3 region is CASRRGLAGGEGEQFF. In DNA, the CDR3 is TGCGCCAGCAGACGAGGACTAGCGGGAGGAGAGGGGGAGCAGTTCTTC.

Note on this clone: The sample contains more than one DNA sequence encoding this CDR3. The gene calls are TRBV6-5 and TRBJ2-4; D remains ambiguous. CDR1 MNHEY and CDR2 SVGAGI come from the germline V gene. This CDR3 contains 16 residues. The V end lost 0 bases, the J end lost 0 bases, and 9 bases lay between the germline ends. CDR3 sequence: CASSYSGGLAKNIQYF. DNA for the CDR3: TGTGCCAGCAGTTACTCGGGCGGTTTAGCCAAAAACATTCAGTACTTC.

The chain joins TRBV28 to TRBJ2-7; either TRBD1 or TRBD2 may supply D (6 bases each). The length of the CDR3 is 15 residues. Trimming took off 6 bases at V and 3 bases at J, with 18 bases between the two ends. From germline, CDR1 is MDHEN and CDR2 SYDVKM. CDR3 coding DNA: TGTGCCAGCAGCTTCGAAGGGGGGACCTACTACGAGCAGTACTTC. It specifies CASSFEGGTYYEQYF.

The rearrangement uses TRBV10-3 and TRBJ2-3; a weak D match, TRBD1 (5 bases). The CDR3 covers 13 residues. Germline loops: CDR1 ENHRY, CDR2 SYGVKD. V was trimmed by 5 bases and J by 2 bases, leaving 8 bases between them. CDR3 in DNA: TGTGCCATCAGTCCGGACAACACAGATACGCAGTATTTT. Translating it yields CAISPDNTDTQYF.